The rows below give T cell receptor beta chains drawn from one sample of a study of spatial heterogeneity in lung cancer. TCRdb re-called the 5' RACE reads through MiXCR, storing one row per CDR3 protein. In the table there are 6,500 or so distinct CDR3 sequences, around 6.7% of which are singletons. Sequences were derived from PBMCs, sampled at surgery. These receptors came from a male donor with early-stage non-small cell lung cancer. Each CDR3 is given with its conserved first and last residue. The D gene is left open where the match is weak. The listing skips clone size in some rows; elsewhere it reads once, few, many or a size class.

J gene: TRBJ2-7; D gene: TRBD2; clone size: NA; CDR3 length: 15; V gene: TRBV15; CDR3 protein: CATGVGTSGRYEQYF; CDR3 DNA: TGTGCCACCGGCGTGGGGACTAGCGGGAGGTACGAGCAGTACTTC
J gene: TRBJ1-1; D gene: NA; clone size: many; CDR3 length: 16; V gene: TRBV5-1; CDR3 protein: CASSGGEAGWNTEAFF; CDR3 DNA: TGCGCCAGCAGCGGGGGCGAGGCGGGATGGAACACTGAAGCTTTCTTT
J gene: TRBJ1-1; D gene: NA; clone size: few; CDR3 length: 13; V gene: TRBV7-9; CDR3 protein: CASSLQQGTEAFF; CDR3 DNA: TGTGCCAGCAGCTTACAACAGGGCACTGAAGCTTTCTTT
J gene: TRBJ1-5; D gene: NA; clone size: NA; CDR3 length: 16; V gene: TRBV19; CDR3 protein: CASSISLGGWNQPQHF; CDR3 DNA: TGTGCCAGTAGTATATCGTTGGGGGGCTGGAATCAGCCCCAGCATTTT
J gene: TRBJ1-5; D gene: NA; clone size: many; CDR3 length: 16; V gene: TRBV6-2/TRBV6-3; CDR3 protein: CASSYSIPGGGGSQHF; CDR3 DNA: TGTGCCAGCAGTTACTCGATTCCCGGTGGGGGAGGGTCCCAGCATTTT
J gene: TRBJ1-1; D gene: TRBD1; clone size: medium-sized; CDR3 length: 13; V gene: TRBV14; CDR3 protein: CASSPSGTAWAFF; CDR3 DNA: TGTGCCAGCAGCCCTTCCGGGACAGCTTGGGCTTTCTTT
J gene: TRBJ1-5; D gene: NA; clone size: many; CDR3 length: 17; V gene: TRBV3-1; CDR3 protein: CASSQGTLRYSNQPQHF; CDR3 DNA: TGTGCCAGCAGCCAGGGGACACTCCGTTATAGCAATCAGCCCCAGCATTTT
J gene: TRBJ1-4; D gene: NA; clone size: many; CDR3 length: 10; V gene: TRBV29-1; CDR3 protein: CSAANEKLFF; CDR3 DNA: TGCAGCGCCGCAAATGAAAAACTGTTTTTT
J gene: TRBJ2-7; D gene: TRBD2; clone size: many; CDR3 length: 14; V gene: TRBV3-1; CDR3 protein: CASSIRREGYEQYF; CDR3 DNA: TGTGCCAGCTCCATCCGGCGGGAGGGATACGAGCAGTACTTC
J gene: TRBJ1-2; D gene: NA; clone size: NA; CDR3 length: 13; V gene: TRBV12-3/TRBV12-4; CDR3 protein: CASSFYRRDGYTF; CDR3 DNA: TGTGCCAGCAGTTTTTATAGACGCGATGGCTACACCTTC
J gene: TRBJ1-5; D gene: NA; clone size: medium-sized; CDR3 length: 13; V gene: TRBV29-1; CDR3 protein: CSAQGQGNQPQHF; CDR3 DNA: TGCAGCGCCCAGGGGCAGGGCAATCAGCCCCAGCATTTT
J gene: TRBJ1-6; D gene: TRBD1; clone size: many; CDR3 length: 15; V gene: TRBV27; CDR3 protein: CASSLWDRGNSPLHF; CDR3 DNA: TGTGCCAGCAGTTTATGGGACAGGGGAAATTCACCCCTCCACTTT
J gene: TRBJ1-6; D gene: NA; clone size: many; CDR3 length: 16; V gene: TRBV9; CDR3 protein: CASSVGGSSYNSPLHF; CDR3 DNA: TGTGCCAGCAGCGTGGGCGGAAGCTCCTATAATTCACCCCTCCACTTT
J gene: TRBJ2-2; D gene: NA; clone size: many; CDR3 length: 15; V gene: TRBV3-1; CDR3 protein: CASSPEGGNTGELFF; CDR3 DNA: TGTGCCAGCAGCCCGGAAGGCGGGAACACCGGGGAGCTGTTTTTT
J gene: TRBJ2-7; D gene: NA; clone size: NA; CDR3 length: 13; V gene: TRBV6-5; CDR3 protein: CASSGGIGYEQYF; CDR3 DNA: TGTGCCAGCAGTGGCGGAATCGGATACGAGCAGTACTTC
J gene: TRBJ1-2; D gene: NA; clone size: many; CDR3 length: 13; V gene: TRBV16; CDR3 protein: CASSQGVTYGYTF; CDR3 DNA: TGTGCCAGCAGCCAAGGGGTCACCTATGGCTACACCTTC
J gene: TRBJ2-5; D gene: TRBD1; clone size: NA; CDR3 length: 14; V gene: TRBV28; CDR3 protein: CASRGTAPQETQYF; CDR3 DNA: TGTGCCAGCAGGGGGACAGCCCCTCAAGAGACCCAGTACTTC
J gene: TRBJ2-1; D gene: NA; clone size: many; CDR3 length: 16; V gene: TRBV5-6; CDR3 protein: CASSSPPQHSYNEQFF; CDR3 DNA: TGTGCCAGCAGCTCGCCCCCCCAACACTCATACAATGAGCAGTTCTTC
J gene: TRBJ1-2; D gene: TRBD1; clone size: many; CDR3 length: 14; V gene: TRBV7-9; CDR3 protein: CASSPAGTGGGYTF; CDR3 DNA: TGTGCCAGCAGCCCCGCCGGGACAGGGGGCGGCTACACCTTC
J gene: TRBJ2-7; D gene: TRBD2; clone size: few; CDR3 length: 13; V gene: TRBV10-3; CDR3 protein: CAIRVAGVGEQYF; CDR3 DNA: TGTGCCATCAGGGTAGCGGGAGTTGGGGAGCAGTACTTC
J gene: TRBJ1-4; D gene: NA; clone size: many; CDR3 length: 13; V gene: TRBV28; CDR3 protein: CASSLGGNEKLFF; CDR3 DNA: TGTGCCAGCAGTTTGGGGGGAAATGAAAAACTGTTTTTT
J gene: TRBJ1-5; D gene: NA; clone size: many; CDR3 length: 15; V gene: TRBV5-5; CDR3 protein: CASSAEATGNQPQHF; CDR3 DNA: TGTGCCAGCAGCGCGGAAGCGACTGGGAATCAGCCCCAGCATTTT
J gene: TRBJ2-3; D gene: NA; clone size: many; CDR3 length: 12; V gene: TRBV20-1; CDR3 protein: CSASSGLPGAYF; CDR3 DNA: TGCAGTGCCTCGTCGGGACTCCCGGGGGCGTATTTT
J gene: TRBJ2-3; D gene: NA; clone size: many; CDR3 length: 16; V gene: TRBV6-6; CDR3 protein: CASSTLTGHFLDTQYF; CDR3 DNA: TGTGCCAGCAGCACTCTGACAGGACACTTTTTGGATACGCAGTATTTT
J gene: TRBJ2-7; D gene: TRBD2; clone size: many; CDR3 length: 15; V gene: TRBV10-3; CDR3 protein: CAISATSTPAEEQYF; CDR3 DNA: TGTGCCATCAGTGCGACTAGCACCCCCGCGGAAGAGCAGTACTTC
J gene: TRBJ1-6; D gene: NA; clone size: many; CDR3 length: 13; V gene: TRBV7-6; CDR3 protein: CASSLTGDSPLHF; CDR3 DNA: TGTGCCAGCAGCCTCACCGGGGATTCACCCCTCCACTTT
J gene: TRBJ1-4; D gene: NA; clone size: few; CDR3 length: 14; V gene: TRBV15; CDR3 protein: CATSRVGRNEKLFF; CDR3 DNA: TGTGCCACCAGCAGAGTAGGCCGAAATGAAAAACTGTTTTTT
J gene: TRBJ2-1; D gene: NA; clone size: many; CDR3 length: 16; V gene: TRBV12-3/TRBV12-4; CDR3 protein: CASSLGTGLSYNEQFF; CDR3 DNA: TGTGCCAGCAGTTTAGGGACTGGCCTCTCCTACAATGAGCAGTTCTTC
J gene: TRBJ2-3; D gene: NA; clone size: few; CDR3 length: 11; V gene: TRBV2; CDR3 protein: CASNRRDTQYF; CDR3 DNA: TGTGCCAGCAACAGGCGGGATACGCAGTATTTT
J gene: TRBJ2-5; D gene: NA; clone size: many; CDR3 length: 15; V gene: TRBV6-5; CDR3 protein: CASSPLDSNKETQYF; CDR3 DNA: TGTGCCAGCAGTCCCTTAGACTCCAACAAAGAGACCCAGTACTTC
J gene: TRBJ2-1; D gene: NA; clone size: many; CDR3 length: 13; V gene: TRBV27; CDR3 protein: CASSLNNYNEQFF; CDR3 DNA: TGTGCCAGCAGTTTAAATAACTACAATGAGCAGTTCTTC
J gene: TRBJ1-6; D gene: TRBD1; clone size: many; CDR3 length: 14; V gene: TRBV6-6; CDR3 protein: CASNPGQHNSPLHF; CDR3 DNA: TGTGCCAGCAACCCGGGACAGCATAATTCACCCCTCCACTTT
J gene: TRBJ2-5; D gene: NA; clone size: many; CDR3 length: 15; V gene: TRBV18; CDR3 protein: CASTQGVALGETQYF; CDR3 DNA: TGTGCCAGCACCCAGGGAGTTGCACTGGGGGAGACCCAGTACTTC
J gene: TRBJ1-2; D gene: NA; clone size: few; CDR3 length: 15; V gene: TRBV7-8; CDR3 protein: CASSLFRSGNYGYTF; CDR3 DNA: TGTGCCAGCAGCTTATTCCGAAGCGGTAACTATGGCTACACCTTC
J gene: TRBJ2-1; D gene: TRBD1; clone size: NA; CDR3 length: 15; V gene: TRBV5-6; CDR3 protein: CASSTGTGGYNEQFF; CDR3 DNA: TGTGCCAGCAGCACCGGGACAGGGGGCTACAATGAGCAGTTCTTC
J gene: TRBJ1-5; D gene: NA; clone size: NA; CDR3 length: 14; V gene: TRBV27; CDR3 protein: CASSFMGYNQPQHF; CDR3 DNA: TGTGCCAGCAGTTTTATGGGATACAATCAGCCCCAGCATTTT
J gene: TRBJ2-1; D gene: TRBD1; clone size: many; CDR3 length: 15; V gene: TRBV5-1; CDR3 protein: CASSLEQGRNNEQFF; CDR3 DNA: TGCGCCAGCAGCTTGGAACAGGGGAGAAACAATGAGCAGTTCTTC
J gene: TRBJ2-5; D gene: NA; clone size: many; CDR3 length: 14; V gene: TRBV4-1; CDR3 protein: CASRSGKGGETQYF; CDR3 DNA: TGCGCCAGCAGATCTGGGAAGGGGGGAGAGACCCAGTACTTC
J gene: TRBJ1-1; D gene: NA; clone size: many; CDR3 length: 13; V gene: TRBV5-1; CDR3 protein: CASSLELRTEAFF; CDR3 DNA: TGCGCCAGCAGCTTGGAATTACGCACTGAAGCTTTCTTT
J gene: TRBJ1-5; D gene: NA; clone size: many; CDR3 length: 15; V gene: TRBV4-2; CDR3 protein: CASSQVPNSNQPQHF; CDR3 DNA: TGTGCCAGCAGCCAAGTCCCTAATAGCAATCAGCCCCAGCATTTT
J gene: TRBJ2-3; D gene: NA; clone size: many; CDR3 length: 15; V gene: TRBV20-1; CDR3 protein: CSARDQIRSTDTQYF; CDR3 DNA: TGCAGTGCTAGAGATCAGATTAGGAGCACAGATACGCAGTATTTT
J gene: TRBJ2-3; D gene: NA; clone size: medium-sized; CDR3 length: 15; V gene: TRBV27; CDR3 protein: CASSLFGGPGDTQYF; CDR3 DNA: TGTGCCAGCAGTTTATTCGGGGGTCCTGGAGATACGCAGTATTTT
J gene: TRBJ1-5; D gene: NA; clone size: NA; CDR3 length: 10; V gene: TRBV6-2/TRBV6-3; CDR3 protein: CASSKQPQHF; CDR3 DNA: TGTGCCAGCAGCAAACAGCCCCAGCATTTT
J gene: TRBJ2-1; D gene: TRBD1; clone size: many; CDR3 length: 12; V gene: TRBV2; CDR3 protein: CASRLTGAGRFF; CDR3 DNA: TGTGCCAGCAGGTTGACAGGGGCTGGTCGGTTCTTC
J gene: TRBJ1-6; D gene: NA; clone size: many; CDR3 length: 11; V gene: TRBV20-1; CDR3 protein: CSAFEGSPLHF; CDR3 DNA: TGCAGTGCATTCGAGGGTTCACCCCTCCACTTT
J gene: TRBJ2-3; D gene: NA; clone size: many; CDR3 length: 16; V gene: TRBV5-1; CDR3 protein: CASSLNGLRSTDTQYF; CDR3 DNA: TGCGCCAGCAGCTTGAACGGTCTGAGGAGCACAGATACGCAGTATTTT
J gene: TRBJ1-3; D gene: NA; clone size: many; CDR3 length: 15; V gene: TRBV12-3/TRBV12-4; CDR3 protein: CASSFRRPSGNTIYF; CDR3 DNA: TGTGCCAGCAGTTTTCGTCGGCCTTCTGGAAACACCATATATTTT
J gene: TRBJ2-5; D gene: TRBD2; clone size: medium-sized; CDR3 length: 16; V gene: TRBV3-1; CDR3 protein: CASSSTSGGTQETQYF; CDR3 DNA: TGTGCCAGCAGCTCTACTAGCGGGGGAACCCAAGAGACCCAGTACTTC
J gene: TRBJ2-3; D gene: NA; clone size: many; CDR3 length: 18; V gene: TRBV11-2; CDR3 protein: CASSFPGSASVRTDTQYF; CDR3 DNA: TGTGCCAGCAGCTTCCCAGGTTCCGCCTCGGTTCGCACAGATACGCAGTATTTT
J gene: TRBJ2-3; D gene: NA; clone size: NA; CDR3 length: 15; V gene: TRBV20-1; CDR3 protein: CSARESSGSTDTQYF; CDR3 DNA: TGCAGTGCTAGAGAATCGTCGGGGAGCACAGATACGCAGTATTTT